This TCR beta chain was sequenced in a study of spatial heterogeneity in lung cancer. Study at large: Detected beta-chain sequences consistently exceeded alpha-chain sequences. Within raw reads, each unique TCR and UMI combination appeared on average more than ten times.

This clonotype has a handful of counts. As for time point: blood at routine non-recurrence follow-up after resection. TCRdb redid the calling of the 5' RACE reads with MiXCR, one entry per CDR3 protein. The sample includes 95,000 to 120,000 distinct CDR3 sequences, 10% to 13% of them seen just once. The CDR3 totals 15 residues. The V and J ends lost 4 bases and 3 bases, in that order; junction bases with no gene match: 8. Germline assignment: CDR1 SQVTM and CDR2 ANQGSEA. The starting material was PBMCs, obtained at follow-up. This TCR came from a female donor with early-stage non-small cell lung cancer. The chain links TRBV29-1 to TRBJ2-3; 9 bases line up with TRBD1. In DNA form, the CDR3 reads TGCAGCGTTGTCCCCCGGGACAGGGAAACAGATACGCAGTATTTT. Protein sequence: CSVVPRDRETDTQYF.